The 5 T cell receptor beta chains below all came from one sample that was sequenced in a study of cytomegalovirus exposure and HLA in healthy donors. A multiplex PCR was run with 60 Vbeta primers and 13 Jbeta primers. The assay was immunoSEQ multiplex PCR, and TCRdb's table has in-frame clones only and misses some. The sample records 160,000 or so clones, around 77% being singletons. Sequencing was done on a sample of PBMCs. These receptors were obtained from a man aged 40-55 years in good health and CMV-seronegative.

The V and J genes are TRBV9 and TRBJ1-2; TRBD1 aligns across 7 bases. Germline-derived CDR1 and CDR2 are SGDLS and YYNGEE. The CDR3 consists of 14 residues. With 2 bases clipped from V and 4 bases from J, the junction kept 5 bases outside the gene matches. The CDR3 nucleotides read TGTGCCAGCAGCGTGCCGGGACAGCCCTATGGCTACACCTTC. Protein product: CASSVPGQPYGYTF.

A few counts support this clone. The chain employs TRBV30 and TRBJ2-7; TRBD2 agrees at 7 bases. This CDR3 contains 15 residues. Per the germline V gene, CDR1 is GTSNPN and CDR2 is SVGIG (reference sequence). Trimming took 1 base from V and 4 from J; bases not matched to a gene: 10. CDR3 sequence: CAWSAPRDYSYEQYV. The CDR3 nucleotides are TGTGCCTGGAGTGCGCCCCGGGACTATAGTTACGAGCAGTACGTC.

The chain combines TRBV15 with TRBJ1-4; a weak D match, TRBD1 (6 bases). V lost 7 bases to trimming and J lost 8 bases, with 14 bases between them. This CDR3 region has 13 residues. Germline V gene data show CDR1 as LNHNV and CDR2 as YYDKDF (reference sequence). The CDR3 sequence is CATTRGFNEKLFF. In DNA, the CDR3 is TGTGCCACCACCAGGGGCTTTAACGAAAAACTGTTTTTT.

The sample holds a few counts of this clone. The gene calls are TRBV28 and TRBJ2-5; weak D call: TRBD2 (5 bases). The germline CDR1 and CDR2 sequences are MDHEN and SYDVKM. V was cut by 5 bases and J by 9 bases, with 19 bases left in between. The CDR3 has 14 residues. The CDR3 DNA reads TGTGCCAGCAGTGTAATTAGCGAGGGAGACGCCCAGTACTTC. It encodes CASSVISEGDAQYF.

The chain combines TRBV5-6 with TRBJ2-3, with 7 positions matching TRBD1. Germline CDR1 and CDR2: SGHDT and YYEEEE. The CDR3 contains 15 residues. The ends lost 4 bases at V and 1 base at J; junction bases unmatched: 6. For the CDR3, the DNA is TGTGCCAGCAGCCCCTGGGACAGACGCACAGATACGCAGTATTTT. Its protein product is CASSPWDRRTDTQYF.